This TCR beta chain comes out of a study of blood T cell repertoires in COVID-19. Profiling relied on immunoSEQ multiplex PCR, and the TCRdb table lists in-frame clones only, not all of them. In the table there are fewer than 300,000 clones, about 89% of which are singletons. Material: peripheral blood. This TCR was sampled from a young woman with COVID-19, enrolled during active disease.

The CDR3 is CASSSRGNEQYF. The CDR3 DNA reads as TGTGCCAGCAGCTCCAGGGGAAACGAGCAGTACTTC. V is TRBV11-2 and J is TRBJ2-7; tentatively, D is TRBD1 (6 bases). This CDR3 comprises 12 residues. Germline V gene sequence: CDR1 SGHAT, CDR2 FQNNGV. Between the trimmed V and J ends, which lost 4 bases and 5 bases, there was a span of 9 bases.